This T cell receptor (beta chain) was profiled in a study of CD8 T cells in Susac syndrome. A quantity of about 0.5 to 1 ug RNA underwent reverse transcription using random hexamers. Amplification of TCR beta CDR3 was carried out by immunoSEQ multiplex PCR, which covered 54 Vbeta and 13 Jbeta segments. MiXCR, applied by TCRdb to the immunoSEQ multiplex PCR reads, yields one record per CDR3 protein. Of roughly 200,000 distinct CDR3 sequences in the sample, about 94% were seen once. The CDR3 spans 13 residues. Trimming shortened V by 3 bases and J by 0 bases, and 8 bases separated the two germline ends. Germline V gives CDR1 DFQATT, CDR2 SNEGSKA (reference sequence). Sequencing of TCR beta covered CD8+ and CD4+ T cells obtained from blood.

This chain joins TRBV20-1 and TRBJ1-1; D remains unclear. Sequenced: CD4+ T cells from PBMCs. This receptor was taken from a human donor with multiple sclerosis. The CDR3 DNA reads TGCAGTGCTAGTAACAGCTTGAACACTGAAGCTTTCTTT. It translates to CSASNSLNTEAFF.